These T cell receptor beta chains were read from a single sample in a study of blood T cells in healthy people across ages. MiXCR was run by TCRdb on the 5' RACE reads, yielding one entry per CDR3 protein. The sample has around 280,000 distinct CDR3 sequences, about 25% seen once. The sequenced sample consisted of blood. These receptors originate from a woman in her 70s in good health. CDR3s include the opening cysteine and the closing phenylalanine or tryptophan. Each record gives: CDR3 protein, CDR3 DNA, J gene, clone size, D gene, V gene. A D gene is named only where the DNA matches it firmly. For some rows the clone size is stated as once, few or many, or as a class when expanded; others skip it.

CASSPSQGSAFF,TGCGCCAGCAGCCCCTCCCAGGGGTCGGCTTTCTTT,TRBJ1-1,NA,NA,TRBV5-1
CASSPELSSPLHF,TGTGCCAGCTCACCAGAATTATCCTCACCCCTCCACTTT,TRBJ1-6,few,NA,TRBV18
CSASFPARLVNEQFF,TGCAGTGCTAGTTTCCCGGCGCGACTAGTCAATGAGCAGTTCTTC,TRBJ2-1,NA,NA,TRBV20-1
CASSWGTAYEQYF,TGTGCCAGCAGTTGGGGGACGGCCTACGAGCAGTACTTC,TRBJ2-7,NA,NA,TRBV28
CASSLPEGQRYTDTQYF,TGTGCCAGCAGCTTACCCGAGGGACAGCGCTACACAGATACGCAGTATTTT,TRBJ2-3,NA,TRBD1,TRBV7-2
CASSSNHGQGGETQYF,TGTGCTAGCAGCTCCAACCACGGACAGGGTGGAGAGACCCAGTACTTC,TRBJ2-5,few,TRBD1,TRBV7-7
CSVAGLAASTDTQYF,TGCAGCGTCGCCGGACTAGCGGCGAGCACAGATACGCAGTATTTT,TRBJ2-3,few,TRBD2,TRBV29-1
CSARADQGGGYEQYF,TGCAGTGCTAGAGCTGATCAAGGCGGGGGTTACGAGCAGTACTTC,TRBJ2-7,many,TRBD2,TRBV20-1
CASSVRLASNTGELFF,TGTGCCAGCAGCGTCCGACTGGCATCGAACACCGGGGAGCTGTTTTTT,TRBJ2-2,NA,NA,TRBV3-1
CASSQGVGEAFF,TGTGCCAGCAGCCAAGGGGTAGGGGAAGCTTTCTTT,TRBJ1-1,NA,NA,TRBV3-1
CASSQSRGSYEQYF,TGCGCCAGCAGCCAGAGTCGGGGTTCCTACGAGCAGTACTTC,TRBJ2-7,many,NA,TRBV5-1
CSGDGTLRDTEAFF,TGCAGCGGGGACGGAACCCTGAGGGACACTGAAGCTTTCTTT,TRBJ1-1,NA,NA,TRBV29-1
CSAAKGLAGGNNEQFF,TGCAGCGCCGCAAAAGGGCTAGCGGGAGGGAACAATGAGCAGTTCTTC,TRBJ2-1,NA,TRBD2,TRBV29-1
CSAPINRGSSGNTIYF,TGCAGTGCTCCGATTAACAGGGGCAGTAGTGGAAACACCATATATTTT,TRBJ1-3,NA,TRBD1,TRBV20-1
CSAPGPLTGELFF,TGCAGTGCCCCGGGGCCCCTCACCGGGGAGCTGTTTTTT,TRBJ2-2,NA,NA,TRBV20-1
CSGRGVLTDTQYF,TGCAGCGGCCGGGGCGTTCTCACAGATACGCAGTATTTT,TRBJ2-3,few,NA,TRBV29-1
CASSQDQTLAPIQYF,TGTGCCAGCAGCCAAGATCAAACTCTAGCGCCAATTCAGTACTTC,TRBJ2-4,few,NA,TRBV4-2
CASSSRDRYEQYF,TGTGCCAGCAGCTCCCGGGACAGGTACGAGCAGTACTTC,TRBJ2-7,few,TRBD1,TRBV7-9
CASRVNFRGTEAFF,TGTGCCAGCAGGGTCAACTTCAGGGGGACTGAAGCTTTCTTT,TRBJ1-1,NA,TRBD1,TRBV6-2/TRBV6-3
CASSFDVGPSFYYGYTF,TGTGCCAGCAGCTTTGATGTCGGGCCCTCATTTTACTATGGCTACACCTTC,TRBJ1-2,few,NA,TRBV7-9
CASSSGSHGNTIYF,TGTGCCAGCAGTTCCGGGTCTCATGGAAACACCATATATTTT,TRBJ1-3,many,NA,TRBV6-5
CASSLGQPRETQYF,TGCGCCAGCAGCTTGGGACAGCCCCGAGAGACCCAGTACTTC,TRBJ2-5,NA,NA,TRBV5-1
CASSFRDPPLHF,TGTGCCAGCAGCTTCAGGGATCCACCCCTCCACTTT,TRBJ1-6,many,NA,TRBV7-2
CASSLALGTIPLHF,TGTGCCAGCAGTTTAGCGCTCGGGACTATCCCCCTCCACTTT,TRBJ1-6,NA,NA,TRBV12-3/TRBV12-4
CASSPWTSASSYNEQFF,TGTGCCAGCAGCCCTTGGACTAGCGCTAGCTCCTACAATGAGCAGTTCTTC,TRBJ2-1,NA,TRBD2,TRBV3-1
CASGKSGTGVSF,TGCGCCAGCGGCAAATCCGGGACAGGGGTTAGCTTC,TRBJ2-5,few,TRBD1,TRBV5-1
CASSEKLGSTEAFF,TGTGCCAGCAGTGAGAAGTTGGGTTCCACTGAAGCTTTCTTT,TRBJ1-1,few,NA,TRBV6-1
CSAAHPAGDEQYF,TGCAGTGCAGCGCATCCGGCAGGCGACGAGCAGTACTTC,TRBJ2-7,few,NA,TRBV20-1
CASSRIASTDTQYF,TGTGCCAGTTCTAGAATAGCTAGCACAGATACGCAGTATTTT,TRBJ2-3,few,NA,TRBV19
CATSNTGSYEQYF,TGTGCCACCTCGAATACGGGGTCCTACGAGCAGTACTTC,TRBJ2-7,few,NA,TRBV24-1
CSASVRTSGPETQYF,TGCAGTGCTAGCGTACGGACTAGCGGGCCAGAGACCCAGTACTTC,TRBJ2-5,NA,TRBD2,TRBV20-1
CASSQHRQNYGCTF,TGTGCCAGCAGCCAACATAGGCAGAACTATGGCTGCACCTTC,TRBJ1-2,few,NA,TRBV16
CASSQQTGLQYF,TGTGCCAGCAGTCAACAAACAGGTCTGCAGTACTTC,TRBJ2-7,few,NA,TRBV28
CASRPYRGRDNEQFF,TGTGCCAGTAGGCCCTACAGGGGGCGAGACAATGAGCAGTTCTTC,TRBJ2-1,NA,TRBD1,TRBV19
CSASPGASGSNEQYF,TGCAGTGCTAGCCCCGGGGCTAGCGGGAGCAACGAGCAGTACTTC,TRBJ2-7,NA,TRBD2,TRBV20-1
CASSLEGTPVNEQFF,TGCGCCAGCAGCTTGGAAGGGACTCCCGTCAATGAGCAGTTCTTC,TRBJ2-1,NA,NA,TRBV5-1
CGDSVGCQPQHF,TGCGGCGATTCCGTGGGATGTCAGCCCCAGCATTTT,TRBJ1-5,NA,NA,TRBV5-1
CASSPSGGHQPQHF,TGTGCCAGCAGCCCCAGTGGAGGGCATCAGCCCCAGCATTTT,TRBJ1-5,few,NA,TRBV27
CASSPGEGGIYEQYF,TGTGCCAGCTCCCCGGGGGAGGGAGGAATCTACGAGCAGTACTTC,TRBJ2-7,NA,TRBD2,TRBV18
CSAEEWGRGNQPQHF,TGCAGTGCGGAGGAGTGGGGGAGAGGCAATCAGCCCCAGCATTTT,TRBJ1-5,NA,NA,TRBV20-1
CASTSGTYNEQFF,TGTGCTTCGACTAGCGGCACTTACAATGAGCAGTTCTTC,TRBJ2-1,many,TRBD2,TRBV10-3
CASSQTRAPVEQYF,TGTGCCAGCAGCCAAACCCGTGCCCCGGTCGAGCAGTACTTC,TRBJ2-7,NA,NA,TRBV3-1
CASSRNPYEQYF,TGTGCCAGCAGCCGGAATCCCTACGAGCAGTACTTC,TRBJ2-7,NA,NA,TRBV7-2
CASGGTASEQYF,TGTGCCAGCGGAGGGACAGCTAGCGAGCAGTACTTC,TRBJ2-7,NA,NA,TRBV21-1
CASSTQGAIYNEQFF,TGCGCCAGCAGCACACAGGGGGCGATATACAATGAGCAGTTCTTC,TRBJ2-1,NA,TRBD1,TRBV5-1
CSVGVGRWDEQYF,TGCAGCGTTGGTGTCGGGAGGTGGGACGAGCAGTACTTC,TRBJ2-7,NA,TRBD2,TRBV29-1
CASSPGGRETQYF,TGTGCCAGCTCACCTGGTGGGCGGGAGACCCAGTACTTC,TRBJ2-5,many,NA,TRBV18
CASTLGSWLARESADTQYF,TGTGCCAGCACCTTGGGGAGTTGGCTAGCGAGAGAGTCGGCAGATACGCAGTATTTT,TRBJ2-3,NA,NA,TRBV12-3/TRBV12-4
CATSDPSGLNNEQFF,TGTGCCACCAGTGACCCTAGCGGACTGAACAATGAGCAGTTCTTC,TRBJ2-1,many,TRBD2,TRBV24-1
CSASPSSGGLAPYNEQFF,TGCAGTGCTAGTCCGTCTAGCGGGGGGCTGGCCCCCTACAATGAGCAGTTCTTC,TRBJ2-1,few,TRBD2,TRBV20-1